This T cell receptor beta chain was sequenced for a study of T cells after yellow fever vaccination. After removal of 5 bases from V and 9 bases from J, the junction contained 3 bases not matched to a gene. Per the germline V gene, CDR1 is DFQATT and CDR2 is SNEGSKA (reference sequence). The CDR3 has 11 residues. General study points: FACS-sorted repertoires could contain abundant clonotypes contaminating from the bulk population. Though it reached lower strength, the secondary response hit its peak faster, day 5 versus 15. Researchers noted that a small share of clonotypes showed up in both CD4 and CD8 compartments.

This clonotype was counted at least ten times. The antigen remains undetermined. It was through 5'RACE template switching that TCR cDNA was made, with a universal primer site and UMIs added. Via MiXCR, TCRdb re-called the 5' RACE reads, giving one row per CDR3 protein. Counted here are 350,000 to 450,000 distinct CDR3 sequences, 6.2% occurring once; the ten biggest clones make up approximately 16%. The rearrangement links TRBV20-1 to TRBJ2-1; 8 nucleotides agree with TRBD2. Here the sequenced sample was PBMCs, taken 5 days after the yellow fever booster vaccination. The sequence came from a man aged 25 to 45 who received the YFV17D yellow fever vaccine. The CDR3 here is CSAPRGGEQFF. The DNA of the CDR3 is TGCAGTGCTCCACGGGGGGGTGAGCAGTTCTTC.